What follows are 20 T cell receptor beta chains derived from one specimen sequenced in a study of blood T cell repertoires in COVID-19. The table came from immunoSEQ multiplex PCR; TCRdb's copy has only in-frame clones and leaves some out. The sample holds roughly 250,000 clones; 83% are singletons and the top ten take roughly 5%. The sample consisted of peripheral blood. These receptors originate from a human donor in a cohort sampled during active COVID-19.

The genes are TRBV24-1 and TRBJ1-6, with D unclear. Trimming cost V 2 bases and J 10 bases, with 11 bases left between them. This CDR3 contains 14 residues. Germline loops: CDR1 KGHDR, CDR2 SFDVKD. The CDR3 here is CATSDSRPGSPLHF. For the CDR3, the DNA is TGTGCCACCAGTGATTCCAGGCCGGGGTCACCCCTCCACTTT.

The chain is built from TRBV21-1 and TRBJ2-3; the table's D call of TRBD2 was not tested on the DNA. TRBV21-1 constitutes a pseudogene. CDR3 size: 13 residues. The CDR3 region is CASNRGGEDTQYF. CDR3 in DNA: TGTGCCAGCAACCGGGGGGGCGAAGATACGCAGTATTTT.

The V gene is TRBV5-1, the J gene TRBJ2-1, with TRBD2 matching over 8 bases. The CDR3 has 17 residues. Germline V gene data show CDR1 as SGHRS and CDR2 as YFSETQ. The V segment lost 2 bases and the J segment 6 bases; nucleotides outside the gene matches: 13. CDR3 sequence reads: CASSLAGAYSALNEQFF. The CDR3 nucleotides are TGCGCCAGCAGCTTAGCGGGGGCCTACTCAGCCCTCAATGAGCAGTTCTTC.

On this clone itself: The same CDR3 can be traced to other DNA sequences in this sample. The V call is TRBV3-1 (or the pseudogene TRBV3-2), the J call TRBJ2-1; D remains unclear. Per the germline V gene, CDR1 is LGHDT and CDR2 is YNNKEL (reference sequence). The CDR3 covers 15 residues. The ends were cut back, 0 bases at V and 1 base at J, with 7 bases in the middle. DNA for the CDR3: TGTGCCAGCAGCCAAGATCGCAGTTCCTACAATGAGCAGTTCTTC. Its protein product is CASSQDRSSYNEQFF.

This clone was recorded only once. V is TRBV5-1 and J is TRBJ1-4, with D possibly being TRBD1 (5 bases). The CDR3 has 16 amino acids. Trimming stripped 3 bases from V and 4 bases from J, with 16 bases between. Germline V lookup: CDR1 SGHRS, CDR2 YFSETQ. The CDR3 bases are TGCGCCAGCAGCTACGACAGTCCACACTTTAATGAAAAACTGTTTTTT. Protein: CASSYDSPHFNEKLFF.

The V call is TRBV30, the J call TRBJ2-1, with 10 bases fitting TRBD1. Germline CDR1 reads GTSNPN; CDR2 reads SVGIG (reference sequence). The CDR3 contains 14 residues. The junction had 4 bases not matched to a gene; V was cut back by 2 bases and J by 6 bases. DNA of the CDR3: TGTGCCTGGAGTATAGGACAGGGGGGCAATGAGCAGTTCTTC. Translated, it gives CAWSIGQGGNEQFF.

The chain joins TRBV5-1 to TRBJ2-4; tentatively, D is TRBD2 (6 bases). V lost 0 bases and J lost 8, with 12 bases in between. The CDR3 length is 14 residues. Germline CDR1 reads SGHRS; CDR2 reads YFSETQ. The CDR3 sequence is CASSLATGGDIQYF. In nucleotides, the CDR3 is TGCGCCAGCAGCTTGGCCACGGGCGGGGACATTCAGTACTTC. The full variable domain, rest sourced from reference TRBV5-1 and TRBJ2-4, is KAGVTQTPRYLIKTRGQQVTLSCSPISGHRSVSWYQQTPGQGLQFLFEYFSETQRNKGNFPGRFSGRQFSNSRSEMNVSTLELGDSALYLCASSLATGGDIQYFGAGTRLSVL.

The V call is TRBV6-5, the J call TRBJ2-3; 15 bases map to TRBD2. Germline V gene data show CDR1 as MNHEY and CDR2 as SVGAGI. V was clipped by 6 bases and J by 6 bases; unmatched bases: 4. This CDR3 has 15 residues. The CDR3 region is CASSPGTSGGDTQYF. The DNA of the CDR3 is TGTGCCAGCAGCCCCGGGACTAGCGGGGGGGATACGCAGTATTTT.

The sample holds a few counts of this clone. The same CDR3 is also encoded by other DNA sequences in this sample. The chain joins TRBV6-5 to TRBJ1-5, with 9 bases aligning to TRBD1. The CDR3 spans 14 residues. Germline V gene data show CDR1 as MNHEY and CDR2 as SVGAGI. With V trimmed by 5 bases and J by 7 bases, 6 bases remained unmatched. The chain's CDR3 is CASSQTGGGQPQHF. The DNA for the CDR3 is TGTGCCAGCAGTCAAACAGGGGGCGGACAGCCCCAGCATTTT.

The chain couples TRBV5-8 to TRBJ1-3; weak D call: TRBD1 (6 bases). This CDR3 is built from 18 residues. The germline V and J ends were trimmed by 4 bases and 0 bases, with 20 bases remaining between them. CDR1 and CDR2 from the germline V gene are SGHTS and YDEGEE. The CDR3 sequence: CASSLMTGRQSSGNTIYF. The CDR3 bases are TGTGCCAGCAGCCTAATGACAGGACGACAGAGCTCTGGAAACACCATATATTTT.

The chain employs TRBV19 and TRBJ1-6, with TRBD1 matching over 9 bases. The CDR3 contains 14 residues. Germline values: CDR1 LNHDA, CDR2 SQIVND (reference sequence). V was pared by 9 bases and J by 7 bases, with 7 bases of the junction left unmatched. The chain's CDR3 is CASSLGTGNSPLHF. CDR3 coding DNA: TGTGCCAGCAGCCTAGGGACAGGGAATTCACCCCTCCACTTT.

This clone has just a few counts. The V gene is TRBV4-1, the J gene TRBJ2-7; 8 positions match TRBD1. Germline CDR1 reads MGHRA; CDR2 reads YSYEKL. V was clipped by 3 bases and J by 5 bases; unmatched bases: 9. The CDR3 length is 15 residues. CDR3 nucleotides: TGCGCCAGCAGCCAGAATGGCCGGACAGGGAACGAGCAGTACTTC. Translated: CASSQNGRTGNEQYF.

The rearrangement uses TRBV6-5 and TRBJ1-2; 10 bases line up with TRBD1. V lost 6 bases, J lost 7 bases, and 8 bases stayed unmatched. The CDR3 contains 14 residues. Germline CDR1 is MNHEY and CDR2 is SVGAGI. For the CDR3, the DNA is TGTGCCAGCAGCCCCGACAGGGGGCAAGGTGGCTACACCTTC. Its translation is CASSPDRGQGGYTF.

CDR3 region: CASSLGSGGYTF. The CDR3 coding sequence is TGCGCCAGCAGCTTGGGGTCGGGAGGCTACACCTTC. The chain uses TRBV5-1 and TRBJ1-2, with D uncertain. V was clipped by 0 bases and J by 8 bases, with 8 bases between them. The CDR3 sequence is 12 residues long. Germline CDR1 SGHRS, CDR2 YFSETQ. Combining the CDR3 with reference TRBV5-1 and TRBJ1-2 gives the whole variable domain KAGVTQTPRYLIKTRGQQVTLSCSPISGHRSVSWYQQTPGQGLQFLFEYFSETQRNKGNFPGRFSGRQFSNSRSEMNVSTLELGDSALYLCASSLGSGGYTFGSGTRLTVV.

The chain uses TRBV7-9 and TRBJ2-7, with D unclear. Germline V gene data show CDR1 as SEHNR and CDR2 as FQNEAQ (reference sequence). The ends were cut back, 3 bases at V and 3 bases at J, with 3 bases in the middle. The CDR3 length is 11 residues. DNA of the CDR3: TGTGCCAGCAGCTTTAACTACGAGCAGTACTTC. It encodes CASSFNYEQYF.

V gene TRBV5-1 combines with J gene TRBJ2-3; D gene unclear. The CDR3 sequence is 15 residues long. The germline V and J ends were trimmed by 3 bases and 0 bases, with 11 bases remaining between them. The germline V gene encodes CDR1 SGHRS and CDR2 YFSETQ. CDR3 sequence reads: CASSSVATSTDTQYF. The CDR3 DNA reads as TGCGCCAGCAGCTCCGTAGCTACTAGCACAGATACGCAGTATTTT.

The V call is TRBV29-1, the J call TRBJ2-4; the match to TRBD1 covers 8 bases. The CDR3 consists of 13 residues. Germline lookup yields CDR1 SQVTM and CDR2 ANQGSEA. Trimming at V came to 7 bases and at J to 3 bases, leaving 5 bases not matched to a gene. CDR3 DNA: TGCAGCGGCGGACAGGGTGGCAAAAACATTCAGTACTTC. Its translation is CSGGQGGKNIQYF.

The chain couples TRBV7-8 to TRBJ1-6, with D possibly being TRBD1 (5 bases). Germline assignment: CDR1 SGHVS and CDR2 FQNEAQ. V dropped 5 bases and J dropped 8 bases, with 10 bases sitting between them. The CDR3 has 13 residues. The CDR3 is CASSLGLHSPLHF. Written as DNA, the CDR3 is TGTGCCAGCAGCCTGGGACTCCATTCACCCCTCCACTTT.

This chain links TRBV10-1 with TRBJ2-7; possibly TRBD2 for D (6 bases). The CDR3 is 16 amino acids. Trimming pared 3 bases from V and 2 bases from J, leaving 17 bases between. Per the germline V gene, CDR1 is WNHNN and CDR2 is SYGVQD (reference sequence). CDR3 bases: TGCGCCAGCAGTGATACGTCCGGGACTCAAACCTACGAGCAGTACTTC. This gives the protein CASSDTSGTQTYEQYF.

A single count supports this clone. The genes are TRBV19 and TRBJ1-1, with 8 bases identical to TRBD1. Germline assignment: CDR1 LNHDA and CDR2 SQIVND (reference sequence). After removal of 6 bases from V and 0 bases from J, the junction contained 9 bases not matched to a gene. The CDR3 is 16 amino acids. Here the CDR3 reads CASSYRDRPVNTEAFF. As DNA, the CDR3 is TGTGCCAGTAGCTACCGGGACAGGCCAGTGAACACTGAAGCTTTCTTT.